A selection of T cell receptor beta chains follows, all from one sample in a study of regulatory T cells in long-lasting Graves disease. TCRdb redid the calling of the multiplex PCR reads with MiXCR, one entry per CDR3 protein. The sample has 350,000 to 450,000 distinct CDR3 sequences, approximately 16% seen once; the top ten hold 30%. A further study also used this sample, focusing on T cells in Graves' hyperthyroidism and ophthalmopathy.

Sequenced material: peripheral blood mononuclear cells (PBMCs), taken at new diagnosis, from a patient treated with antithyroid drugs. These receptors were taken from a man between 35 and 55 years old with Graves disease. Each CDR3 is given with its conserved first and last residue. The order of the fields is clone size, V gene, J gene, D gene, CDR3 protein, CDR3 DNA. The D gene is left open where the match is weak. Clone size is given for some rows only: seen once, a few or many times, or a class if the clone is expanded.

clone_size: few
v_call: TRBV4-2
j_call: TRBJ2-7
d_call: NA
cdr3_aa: CASSQDLGVPYEQYF
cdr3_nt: TGTGCCAGCAGCCAAGATCTCGGGGTGCCCTACGAGCAGTACTTC

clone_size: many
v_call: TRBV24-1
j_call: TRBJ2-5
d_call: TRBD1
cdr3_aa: CATSPGQGFQETQYF
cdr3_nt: TGTGCCACCAGTCCGGGACAGGGGTTCCAAGAGACCCAGTACTTC

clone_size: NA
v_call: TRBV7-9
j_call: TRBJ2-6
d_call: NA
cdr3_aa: CASTIDDGANVLTF
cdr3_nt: TGTGCCAGCACCATAGATGATGGGGCCAACGTCCTGACTTTC

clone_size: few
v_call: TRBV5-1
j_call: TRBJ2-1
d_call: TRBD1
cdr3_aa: CASSLGGGAFSVLHNEQFF
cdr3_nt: TGCGCCAGCAGCTTGGGAGGGGGCGCGTTTTCAGTACTACACAATGAGCAGTTCTTC

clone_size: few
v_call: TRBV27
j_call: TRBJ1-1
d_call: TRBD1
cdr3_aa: CASSTGTGVAQMNTEAFF
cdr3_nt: TGTGCCAGCAGCACCGGGACAGGGGTGGCACAAATGAACACTGAAGCTTTCTTT

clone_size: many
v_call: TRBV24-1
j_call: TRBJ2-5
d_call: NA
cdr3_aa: CATSDPGPGHQETQYF
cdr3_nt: TGTGCCACCAGTGATCCCGGTCCGGGACACCAAGAGACCCAGTACTTC

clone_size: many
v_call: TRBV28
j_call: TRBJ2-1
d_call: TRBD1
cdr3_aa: CASSSQDRGLGEQFF
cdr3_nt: TGTGCCAGCAGTTCCCAGGACAGGGGGTTAGGTGAGCAGTTCTTC

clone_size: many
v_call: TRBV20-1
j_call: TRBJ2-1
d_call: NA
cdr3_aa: CSGWAGPYNEQFF
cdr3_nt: TGCAGTGGGTGGGCGGGACCCTACAATGAGCAGTTCTTC

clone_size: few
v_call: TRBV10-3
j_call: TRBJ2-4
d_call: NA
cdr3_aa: CAISASTIGIQNIQYF
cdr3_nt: TGTGCCATCAGTGCCTCCACGATCGGTATCCAAAACATTCAGTACTTC

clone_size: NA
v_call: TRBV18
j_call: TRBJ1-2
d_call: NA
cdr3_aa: CASSPPANYGYTF
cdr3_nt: TGTGCCAGCTCACCACCGGCTAACTATGGCTACACCTTC

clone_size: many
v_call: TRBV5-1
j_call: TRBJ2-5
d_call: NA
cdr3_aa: CASSLEGQETQYF
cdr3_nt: TGCGCCAGCAGCTTGGAGGGCCAAGAGACCCAGTACTTC

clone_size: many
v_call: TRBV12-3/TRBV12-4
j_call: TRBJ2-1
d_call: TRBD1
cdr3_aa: CASSQLDRADEQFF
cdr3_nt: TGTGCCAGCAGTCAACTGGACAGGGCCGATGAGCAGTTCTTC

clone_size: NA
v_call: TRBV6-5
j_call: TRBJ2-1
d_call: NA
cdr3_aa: CAGSYYGSNNEQFF
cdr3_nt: TGTGCCGGCAGTTACTATGGTAGCAACAATGAGCAGTTCTTC

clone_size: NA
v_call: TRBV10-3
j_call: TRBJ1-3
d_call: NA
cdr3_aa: CAISTLQGSSSGNTIYF
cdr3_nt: TGTGCCATCAGCACCCTACAGGGTTCCTCTTCTGGAAACACCATATATTTT

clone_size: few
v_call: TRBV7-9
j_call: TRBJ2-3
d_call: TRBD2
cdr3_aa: CASSLRPGGGTTDTQYF
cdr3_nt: TGTGCCAGCAGCTTACGGCCTGGCGGGGGGACCACAGATACGCAGTATTTT

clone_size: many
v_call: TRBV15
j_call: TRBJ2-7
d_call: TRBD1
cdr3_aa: CATSRGDSSYEQYF
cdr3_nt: TGTGCCACCAGCAGGGGGGACAGCTCCTACGAGCAGTACTTC

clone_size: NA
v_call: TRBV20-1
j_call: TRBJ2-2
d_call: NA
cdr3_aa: CSAHRGGAGSGELFF
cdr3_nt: TGCAGTGCCCACCGAGGGGGGGCCGGGTCCGGGGAGCTGTTTTTT

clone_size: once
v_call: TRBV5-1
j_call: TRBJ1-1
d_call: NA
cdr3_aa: CASSFRTGEWTEAFF
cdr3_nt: TGCGCCAGCAGCTTCCGGACCGGGGAGTGGACTGAAGCTTTCTTT

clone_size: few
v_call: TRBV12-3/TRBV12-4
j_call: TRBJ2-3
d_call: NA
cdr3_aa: CASTLGTSSTDTQYF
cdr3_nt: TGTGCCAGCACCCTCGGAACCTCTAGCACAGATACGCAGTATTTT

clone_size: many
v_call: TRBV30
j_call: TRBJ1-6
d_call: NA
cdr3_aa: CAWSAQANSPLHF
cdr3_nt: TGTGCCTGGAGTGCCCAAGCAAATTCACCCCTCCACTTT

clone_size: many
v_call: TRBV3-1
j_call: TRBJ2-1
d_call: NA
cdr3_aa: CASSHATGAYNEQFF
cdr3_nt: TGTGCCAGCAGCCACGCAACCGGGGCATACAATGAGCAGTTCTTC

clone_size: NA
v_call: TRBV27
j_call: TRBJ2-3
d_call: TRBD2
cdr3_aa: CASSTRLAGGWTDTQYF
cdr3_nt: TGTGCCAGCAGTACTAGACTAGCGGGGGGGTGGACAGATACGCAGTATTTT

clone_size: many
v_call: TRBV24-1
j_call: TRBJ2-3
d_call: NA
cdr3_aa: CATSDLTSVDTQYF
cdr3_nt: TGTGCCACCAGTGATTTGACTTCGGTGGATACGCAGTATTTT

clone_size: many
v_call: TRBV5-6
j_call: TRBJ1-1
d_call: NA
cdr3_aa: CASSTREEAFF
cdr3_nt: TGTGCCAGCAGCACAAGAGAAGAAGCTTTCTTT

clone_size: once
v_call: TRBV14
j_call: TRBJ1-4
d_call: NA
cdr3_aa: CASSQGPFPGSTNEKLFF
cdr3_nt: TGTGCCAGCAGCCAAGGTCCGTTCCCGGGATCAACTAATGAAAAACTGTTTTTT

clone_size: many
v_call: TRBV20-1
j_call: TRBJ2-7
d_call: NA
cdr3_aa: CSARDRDRRFYEQYF
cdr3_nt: TGCAGTGCTAGAGATCGGGACCGTCGTTTCTACGAGCAGTACTTC

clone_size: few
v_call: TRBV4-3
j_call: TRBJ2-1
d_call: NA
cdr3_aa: CASSQDRLAPEQFF
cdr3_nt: TGCGCCAGCAGCCAAGATCGGCTAGCTCCTGAGCAGTTCTTC

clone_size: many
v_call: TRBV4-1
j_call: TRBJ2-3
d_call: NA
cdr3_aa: CASSQVDLISTDTQYF
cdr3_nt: TGCGCCAGCAGCCAAGTGGACTTAATTAGCACAGATACGCAGTATTTT

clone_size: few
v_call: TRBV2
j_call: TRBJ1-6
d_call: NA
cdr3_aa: CASGLKGNNSPLHF
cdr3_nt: TGTGCCAGCGGCCTCAAGGGGAATAATTCACCCCTCCACTTT